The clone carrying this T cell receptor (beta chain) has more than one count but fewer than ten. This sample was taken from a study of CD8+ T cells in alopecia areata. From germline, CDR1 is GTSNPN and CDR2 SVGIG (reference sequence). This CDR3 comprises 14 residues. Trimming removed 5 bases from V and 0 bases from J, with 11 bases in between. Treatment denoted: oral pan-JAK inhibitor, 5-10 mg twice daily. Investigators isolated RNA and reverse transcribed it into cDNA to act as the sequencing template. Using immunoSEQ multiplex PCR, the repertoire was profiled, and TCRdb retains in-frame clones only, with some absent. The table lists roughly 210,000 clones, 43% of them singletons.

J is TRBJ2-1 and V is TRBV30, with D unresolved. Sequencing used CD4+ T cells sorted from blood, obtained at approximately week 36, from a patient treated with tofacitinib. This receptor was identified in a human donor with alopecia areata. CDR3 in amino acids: CAWLQGFSYNEQFF. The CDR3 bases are TGTGCCTGGCTCCAAGGTTTCTCCTACAATGAGCAGTTCTTC.